This is a list of T cell receptor beta chains from one sample in a study of T-cell memory formation after mild COVID-19. TCRdb analysed the 5' RACE reads with MiXCR anew, one entry per CDR3 protein. The repertoire has a few hundred thousand distinct CDR3 sequences, 19% of them found once; the top ten carry 20% to 25%. What was sequenced was PBMCs or a T cell subset sorted from them (not recorded which). The receptors here all came from a young man who had mild COVID-19 (a few samples of this study predate the infection). Cell type and time point are not known. CDR3s include the opening cysteine and the closing phenylalanine or tryptophan. The D gene is left open where the match is weak. Size values are once, few and many counts, or a class for expanded clones, and some rows have none.

d_call: TRBD2
j_call: TRBJ2-3
clone_size: few
v_call: TRBV20-1
cdr3_nt: TGCAGTGCAACCGGGACTACTGTAACAGATACGCAGTATTTT
cdr3_aa: CSATGTTVTDTQYF

d_call: -
j_call: TRBJ1-4
clone_size: -
v_call: TRBV20-1
cdr3_nt: TGCAGTGCCGAGGCCGGGGGACCTAATGAAAAACTGTTTTTT
cdr3_aa: CSAEAGGPNEKLFF

d_call: -
j_call: TRBJ1-4
clone_size: -
v_call: TRBV7-6
cdr3_nt: TGTGCCAGCAGCTCCCGAGTCGGGGGTAGTAATGAAAAACTGTTTTTT
cdr3_aa: CASSSRVGGSNEKLFF

d_call: TRBD2
j_call: TRBJ2-3
clone_size: -
v_call: TRBV7-3
cdr3_nt: TGTGCCAGCAGCCTTAGCGGGGGGGCCGCAGATACGCAGTATTTT
cdr3_aa: CASSLSGGAADTQYF

d_call: TRBD2
j_call: TRBJ2-1
clone_size: -
v_call: TRBV6-5
cdr3_nt: TGTGCCAGCAGTTACGGTGGTAGCGGGGTCAGCTCCTACAATGAGCAGTTCTTC
cdr3_aa: CASSYGGSGVSSYNEQFF

d_call: TRBD1
j_call: TRBJ1-6
clone_size: -
v_call: TRBV5-1
cdr3_nt: TGCGCCAGCAGCAGGACAGGCGATTATAATTCACCCCTCCACTTT
cdr3_aa: CASSRTGDYNSPLHF

d_call: -
j_call: TRBJ1-1
clone_size: -
v_call: TRBV9
cdr3_nt: TGTGCCAGCAGCCGCATCGGGGGATTGAACACTGAAGCTTTCTTT
cdr3_aa: CASSRIGGLNTEAFF

d_call: -
j_call: TRBJ2-5
clone_size: few
v_call: TRBV29-1
cdr3_nt: TGCCCCGAGGGCGAGACCCAGTACTTC
cdr3_aa: CPEGETQYF

d_call: -
j_call: TRBJ1-6
clone_size: few
v_call: TRBV7-8
cdr3_nt: TGTGCCAGCAGCTTAGGCAGGGGCTATAATTCACCCCTCCACTTT
cdr3_aa: CASSLGRGYNSPLHF

d_call: -
j_call: TRBJ2-3
clone_size: few
v_call: TRBV11-2
cdr3_nt: TGTGCCAGCAGGTACTGGAGCCAGCCCGGCACAGATACGCAGTATTTT
cdr3_aa: CASRYWSQPGTDTQYF

d_call: TRBD1
j_call: TRBJ2-2
clone_size: -
v_call: TRBV5-1
cdr3_nt: TGCGCCAGCAGCCCAGACAGGGGCGCCGGGGAGCTGTTTTTT
cdr3_aa: CASSPDRGAGELFF

d_call: TRBD2
j_call: TRBJ2-5
clone_size: -
v_call: TRBV7-3
cdr3_nt: TGTGCCAGCAGCTTAGGGGTTTCAGCGGGGGGACGGCAAGAGACCCAGTACTTC
cdr3_aa: CASSLGVSAGGRQETQYF

d_call: -
j_call: TRBJ2-3
clone_size: -
v_call: TRBV19
cdr3_nt: TGTGCCAGTAGTACCCGACTAGACACAGATACGCAGTATTTT
cdr3_aa: CASSTRLDTDTQYF

d_call: -
j_call: TRBJ2-2
clone_size: few
v_call: TRBV23-1
cdr3_nt: TGCGCCAGCAGTCGGGCCCTGACAGAACCCACCGGGGAGCTGTTTTTT
cdr3_aa: CASSRALTEPTGELFF

d_call: -
j_call: TRBJ2-1
clone_size: -
v_call: TRBV5-6
cdr3_nt: TGTGCCAGCAGCTTGCTTGTTGAGCAGTTCTTC
cdr3_aa: CASSLLVEQFF

d_call: -
j_call: TRBJ2-5
clone_size: -
v_call: TRBV2
cdr3_nt: TGTGCCGAGAGGGGCGCCGGAGAGACCCAGTACTTC
cdr3_aa: CAERGAGETQYF

d_call: -
j_call: TRBJ2-1
clone_size: -
v_call: TRBV27
cdr3_nt: TGTGCCAGCAGTTTTATTGGGAATGAGCAGTTCTTC
cdr3_aa: CASSFIGNEQFF

d_call: -
j_call: TRBJ2-1
clone_size: -
v_call: TRBV3-1
cdr3_nt: TGTGCCAGCAGCCAAGGAGGCCTTGAGCAGTTCTTC
cdr3_aa: CASSQGGLEQFF

d_call: TRBD2
j_call: TRBJ2-1
clone_size: -
v_call: TRBV20-1
cdr3_nt: TGCAGTGCTAGTTGGACTAGCGGGGGATACAATGAGCAGTTCTTC
cdr3_aa: CSASWTSGGYNEQFF

d_call: -
j_call: TRBJ2-6
clone_size: -
v_call: TRBV20-1
cdr3_nt: TGCAGTGCTAGACGCTCTGGGGCCAACGTCCTGACTTTC
cdr3_aa: CSARRSGANVLTF

d_call: -
j_call: TRBJ1-1
clone_size: -
v_call: TRBV5-1
cdr3_nt: TGCGCCAGCATTCTCGACACTGAAGCTTTCTTT
cdr3_aa: CASILDTEAFF

d_call: -
j_call: TRBJ1-1
clone_size: -
v_call: TRBV19
cdr3_nt: TGTGCCAGTAGGGGGGGACGGAACACTGAAGCTTTCTTT
cdr3_aa: CASRGGRNTEAFF

d_call: TRBD2
j_call: TRBJ2-1
clone_size: -
v_call: TRBV7-8
cdr3_nt: TGTGCCAGCAGCTCAAAATGGACTAGCGCCTACAATGAGCAGTTCTTC
cdr3_aa: CASSSKWTSAYNEQFF

d_call: TRBD1
j_call: TRBJ1-1
clone_size: -
v_call: TRBV5-1
cdr3_nt: TGCGCCAGCTCATCGGGAGGGGGCAACACTGAAGCTTTCTTT
cdr3_aa: CASSSGGGNTEAFF

d_call: TRBD1
j_call: TRBJ1-2
clone_size: once
v_call: TRBV18
cdr3_nt: TGTGCCAGCTCAGAAAGGACAGGGGGGAACTATGGCTACACCTTC
cdr3_aa: CASSERTGGNYGYTF

d_call: -
j_call: TRBJ1-1
clone_size: once
v_call: TRBV4-2
cdr3_nt: TGTGCCAGCAGCCAAGATGGGGTGGGGCGTTCCACTGAAGCTTTCTTT
cdr3_aa: CASSQDGVGRSTEAFF

d_call: TRBD2
j_call: TRBJ2-5
clone_size: many
v_call: TRBV5-1
cdr3_nt: TGCGCCAGCAGCTTGGGGACTAGCGGAGAGACCCAGTACTTC
cdr3_aa: CASSLGTSGETQYF

d_call: -
j_call: TRBJ2-3
clone_size: -
v_call: TRBV5-1
cdr3_nt: TGCGCCAGCAGCTGGACGGAAAGGGCAGATACGCAGTATTTT
cdr3_aa: CASSWTERADTQYF

d_call: -
j_call: TRBJ1-2
clone_size: -
v_call: TRBV10-3
cdr3_nt: TGTGCCATCAGTCCAAATAACTATGGCTACACCTTC
cdr3_aa: CAISPNNYGYTF

d_call: TRBD2
j_call: TRBJ2-7
clone_size: -
v_call: TRBV10-3
cdr3_nt: TGTGCCATCAGTATTAGTAGCGGGGGGGTTCATTTCTACGAGCAGTACTTC
cdr3_aa: CAISISSGGVHFYEQYF

d_call: -
j_call: TRBJ1-3
clone_size: few
v_call: TRBV14
cdr3_nt: TGTGCCAGCAGCCAAGATGTAGGGCCTGGAAACACCATATATTTT
cdr3_aa: CASSQDVGPGNTIYF

d_call: TRBD2
j_call: TRBJ2-7
clone_size: -
v_call: TRBV12-3/TRBV12-4
cdr3_nt: TGTGCCAGCAGTTCGGGACTAGCGGGGGCCATTCTCTCCTACGAGCAGTACTTC
cdr3_aa: CASSSGLAGAILSYEQYF

d_call: TRBD1
j_call: TRBJ2-3
clone_size: once
v_call: TRBV4-3
cdr3_nt: TGCGCCAGCAGCCAGCGGACAGGAAGGACAGATACGCAGTATTTT
cdr3_aa: CASSQRTGRTDTQYF

d_call: TRBD1
j_call: TRBJ1-2
clone_size: few
v_call: TRBV6-5
cdr3_nt: TGTGCCAGCACCCAATCCCTCACAGGGGGTGGCTACACCTTC
cdr3_aa: CASTQSLTGGGYTF

d_call: -
j_call: TRBJ1-2
clone_size: few
v_call: TRBV4-3
cdr3_nt: TGCGCCAGCAGCCAAAGGGGCAACTATGGCTACACCTTC
cdr3_aa: CASSQRGNYGYTF

d_call: -
j_call: TRBJ2-1
clone_size: -
v_call: TRBV6-1
cdr3_nt: TGTGCCAGCAGTGTTGGGGCAGGTGAGCAGTTCTTC
cdr3_aa: CASSVGAGEQFF

d_call: TRBD2
j_call: TRBJ2-1
clone_size: -
v_call: TRBV5-4
cdr3_nt: TGTGCCAGCAGCCCTTCGAGCGGGGGGTACAATGAGCAGTTCTTC
cdr3_aa: CASSPSSGGYNEQFF

d_call: -
j_call: TRBJ2-5
clone_size: -
v_call: TRBV7-2
cdr3_nt: TGTGCCAGCAGCACGGTGGGGGAGACCCAGTACTTC
cdr3_aa: CASSTVGETQYF

d_call: -
j_call: TRBJ2-3
clone_size: few
v_call: TRBV5-1
cdr3_nt: TGCGCCAGCAGCTTGGCGGAACAGCTCACAGATACGCAGTATTTT
cdr3_aa: CASSLAEQLTDTQYF

d_call: -
j_call: TRBJ1-5
clone_size: few
v_call: TRBV10-3
cdr3_nt: TGTGCCATCAGTGATTTGGGGGGCAATCAGCCCCAGCATTTT
cdr3_aa: CAISDLGGNQPQHF

d_call: -
j_call: TRBJ2-3
clone_size: few
v_call: TRBV7-8
cdr3_nt: TGTGCCAGCAGCTTAGGAGTGGATGATACGCAGTATTTT
cdr3_aa: CASSLGVDDTQYF